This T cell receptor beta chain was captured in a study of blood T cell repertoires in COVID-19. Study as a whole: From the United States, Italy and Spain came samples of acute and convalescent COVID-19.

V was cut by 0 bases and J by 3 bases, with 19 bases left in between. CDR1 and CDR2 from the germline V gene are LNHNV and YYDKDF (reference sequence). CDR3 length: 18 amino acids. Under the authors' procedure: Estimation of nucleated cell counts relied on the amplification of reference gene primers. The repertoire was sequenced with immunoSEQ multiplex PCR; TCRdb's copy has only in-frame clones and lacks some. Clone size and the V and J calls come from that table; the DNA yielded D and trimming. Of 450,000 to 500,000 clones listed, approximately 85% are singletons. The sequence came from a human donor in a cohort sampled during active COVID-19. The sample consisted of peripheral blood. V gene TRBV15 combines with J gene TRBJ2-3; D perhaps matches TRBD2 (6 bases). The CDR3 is CATSRDHGGVIGTDTQYF. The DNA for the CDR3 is TGTGCCACCAGCAGAGATCATGGCGGGGTTATAGGGACAGATACGCAGTATTTT.